Below, 26 T cell receptor beta chains from the same sample are listed, as sequenced in a study of cytomegalovirus exposure and HLA in healthy donors. Amplification used 60 Vbeta primers and 13 Jbeta primers. Repertoires were generated with immunoSEQ multiplex PCR, while TCRdb's copy carries only in-frame clones and drops some. The profile covers about 160,000 clones, with around 80% appearing a single time and 1.9% taken by the ten largest. Source material: PBMCs. The source is a man aged 18 to 30 in good health and CMV-seronegative.

The chain combines TRBV28 with TRBJ1-1; perhaps TRBD1 as D (5 bases). Per the germline V gene, CDR1 is MDHEN and CDR2 is SYDVKM. Trimming removed 6 bases at V and 0 bases at J, with 17 bases between. The CDR3 runs to 16 residues. The CDR3 is CASSRRQWGMNTEAFF. The CDR3 DNA reads TGTGCCAGCAGCCGACGACAGTGGGGCATGAACACTGAAGCTTTCTTT.

This chain connects TRBV6-4 to TRBJ1-6; D is unclear. V was trimmed by 3 bases and J by 5 bases, leaving 5 bases between them. From germline, CDR1 is MRHNA and CDR2 SNTAGT. The CDR3 sequence is 13 residues long. The CDR3 is CASSEGDNSPLHF. The CDR3 DNA reads TGTGCCAGCAGTGAGGGAGATAATTCACCCCTCCACTTT.

V usage is TRBV6-5 and J usage is TRBJ2-1; 7 nucleotides agree with TRBD2. The CDR3 runs to 14 residues. Germline assignment: CDR1 MNHEY and CDR2 SVGAGI. After removal of 5 bases from V and 6 bases from J, the junction contained 7 bases not matched to a gene. The CDR3 is CASSKRGVSNEQFF. The CDR3 region has the DNA TGTGCCAGCAGTAAACGGGGGGTGAGCAATGAGCAGTTCTTC.

This clone was detected only a few times. V and J are TRBV27 and TRBJ1-4; 10 positions agree with TRBD1. Losses at the gene ends were 6 bases for V and 1 base for J; bases not matched to a gene: 5. This CDR3 spans 16 amino acids. CDR1 is MNHEY, CDR2 SMNVEV, per germline (reference sequence). The CDR3 spells CASSRTGGRTNEKLFF. In DNA, the CDR3 is TGTGCCAGCAGCCGGACAGGGGGAAGAACTAATGAAAAACTGTTTTTT.

The chain employs TRBV2 and TRBJ2-3, with TRBD1 matching over 8 bases. The length of the CDR3 is 17 residues. After removal of 7 bases from V and 2 bases from J, the junction contained 14 bases not matched to a gene. The germline gives CDR1 SNHLY, CDR2 FYNNEI. CDR3 bases: TGTGCCAGCATGAGACCTGGACAGGGAGGCTTCACAGATACGCAGTATTTT. It is translated as CASMRPGQGGFTDTQYF. The full variable domain, its missing parts supplied by reference TRBV2 and TRBJ2-3, is EPEVTQTPSHQVTQMGQEVILRCVPISNHLYFYWYRQILGQKVEFLVSFYNNEISEKSEIFDDQFSVERPDGSNFTLKIRSTKLEDSAMYFCASMRPGQGGFTDTQYFGPGTRLTVL.

The rearrangement links TRBV18 to TRBJ1-5; 9 bases align to TRBD1. Germline assignment: CDR1 KGHSH and CDR2 LQKENI. There are 14 residues in the CDR3. After removal of 6 bases from V and 6 bases from J, the junction contained 6 bases not matched to a gene. The CDR3 here is CASSEGQGIQPQHF. In nucleotides, the CDR3 is TGTGCCAGCTCTGAGGGACAGGGCATTCAGCCCCAGCATTTT.

This rearrangement joins TRBV10-3 to TRBJ2-2, with TRBD2 as a possible D gene (5 bases). V was trimmed by 8 bases and J by 7 bases, leaving 14 bases between them. The CDR3 totals 13 residues. Germline-derived CDR1 and CDR2 are ENHRY and SYGVKD. The CDR3 loop reads CAISLGNDGELFF. For the CDR3, the DNA is TGTGCCATCTCACTAGGGAATGACGGGGAGCTGTTTTTT.

This chain links TRBV11-1 with TRBJ2-3; TRBD1 matches 8 bases. The CDR3 length is 17 residues. Germline CDR1 SGHAT, CDR2 FQDESV (reference sequence). The V and J ends lost 5 bases and 0 bases, in that order; junction bases with no gene match: 10. The CDR3 sequence is CASSSRTGPHSTDTQYF. CDR3 DNA: TGTGCCAGCAGCAGTAGGACAGGGCCCCATAGCACAGATACGCAGTATTTT. Combining the CDR3 with reference TRBV11-1 and TRBJ2-3 gives the whole variable domain EAEVAQSPRYKITEKSQAVAFWCDPISGHATLYWYRQILGQGPELLVQFQDESVVDDSQLPKDRFSAERLKGVDSTLKIQPAELGDSAMYLCASSSRTGPHSTDTQYFGPGTRLTVL.

The chain employs TRBV5-4 and TRBJ2-7; TRBD1 might be the D (6 bases). Germline V gene lookup returns CDR1 SGHNT and CDR2 YYREEE (reference sequence). The CDR3 consists of 13 residues. V was pared by 4 bases and J by 1 base, with 9 bases between. Here the CDR3 DNA reads TGTGCCAGCAGCGCAACAGGGTCCTACGAGCAGTACTTC. Translated: CASSATGSYEQYF.

This sequence joins TRBV6-5 and TRBJ1-2; D call uncertain. V was pared by 6 bases and J by 4 bases, with 15 bases between. The CDR3 length is 14 residues. CDR1 is MNHEY and CDR2 is SVGAGI in the germline V gene. CDR3 nucleotide sequence: TGTGCCAGCAGCCTAATGAACCTCGGCTATGGCTACACCTTC. Translating it yields CASSLMNLGYGYTF.

This clone was recorded once. This chain connects TRBV6-5 to TRBJ2-1; possible D gene TRBD1, 5 bases. V was shortened by 2 bases and J by 0 bases, with 5 bases between the two germline ends. Germline loops: CDR1 MNHEY, CDR2 SVGAGI. The CDR3 has 14 residues. CDR3 DNA: TGTGCCAGCAGTTACAGGGGCTCCTACAATGAGCAGTTCTTC. Translation gives CASSYRGSYNEQFF.

CDR3 sequence reads: CAWSGGRDTEAFF. CDR3 bases: TGTGCCTGGAGTGGTGGCCGGGACACTGAAGCTTTCTTT. J is TRBJ1-1 and V is TRBV30; D unresolved. This CDR3 region has 13 residues. Germline values: CDR1 GTSNPN, CDR2 SVGIG (reference sequence). V was shortened by 1 base and J by 3 bases, with 9 bases between the two germline ends.

The chain uses TRBV5-4 and TRBJ2-5; 12 bases align to TRBD2. The germline V gene has CDR1 SGHNT and CDR2 YYREEE (reference sequence). This CDR3 has 14 residues. J gave up 6 bases and V 3 bases, and 3 bases lay outside the gene matches. The CDR3 DNA reads TGTGCCAGCAGCTCCCTAGCGGGAGGGCAGACCCAGTACTTC. It is translated as CASSSLAGGQTQYF.

The chain is built from TRBV7-9 and TRBJ2-7; TRBD1 matches at 8 bases. The CDR3 totals 13 residues. The germline V gene has CDR1 SEHNR and CDR2 FQNEAQ (reference sequence). Losses at the gene ends were 7 bases for V and 7 bases for J; bases not matched to a gene: 9. Here the CDR3 DNA reads TGTGCCAGCACCCTTCAGGGGGCGGGTGAGCAGTACTTC. Translation gives CASTLQGAGEQYF.

V and J are TRBV18 and TRBJ1-5, with 10 bases that match TRBD1. V shed 3 bases and J 6 bases; nucleotides not matched to a gene: 8. Per the germline V gene, CDR1 is KGHSH and CDR2 is LQKENI. This CDR3 has 16 residues. CDR3 loop: CASSPGVGQGTQPQHF. For the CDR3, the DNA is TGTGCCAGCTCACCCGGAGTGGGACAGGGGACTCAGCCCCAGCATTTT.

This chain joins TRBV4-1 and TRBJ1-2; perhaps TRBD1 as D (6 bases). V was cut by 3 bases and J by 0 bases, with 17 bases left in between. CDR1 and CDR2 (germline): MGHRA, YSYEKL. This CDR3 contains 17 residues. CDR3 sequence reads: CASSQIGTPRANYGYTF. The CDR3 coding sequence is TGCGCCAGCAGCCAGATAGGGACACCGAGAGCTAACTATGGCTACACCTTC.

The chain employs TRBV27 and TRBJ2-1, with D perhaps matching TRBD2 (5 bases). The V end lost 3 bases, the J end lost 0 bases, and 12 bases lay between the germline ends. The CDR3 has 16 residues. Germline V gene lookup returns CDR1 MNHEY and CDR2 SMNVEV (reference sequence). The CDR3 spells CASSFRAVSSYNEQFF. The CDR3 DNA sequence: TGTGCCAGCAGTTTCAGAGCGGTCTCCTCCTACAATGAGCAGTTCTTC.

The rearrangement uses TRBV7-9 and TRBJ1-5; D is undetermined. Germline loops: CDR1 SEHNR, CDR2 FQNEAQ (reference sequence). The CDR3 length is 15 residues. V was shortened by 3 bases and J by 4 bases, with 13 bases between the two germline ends. CDR3 nucleotides: TGTGCCAGCAGCTTTGGCGACTTGGGTAATCAGCCCCAGCATTTT. Translated: CASSFGDLGNQPQHF.

This rearrangement joins TRBV4-3 to TRBJ2-7; 10 bases are shared with TRBD2. This CDR3 is built from 17 residues. CDR1 and CDR2 (germline): LGHNA, YSLEER. V lost 0 bases and J lost 4; bases outside the gene matches: 9. CDR3 nucleotide sequence: TGCGCCAGCAGCCAAGATCCCCCTAGCGGGAGTATTTACGAGCAGTACTTC. Protein sequence: CASSQDPPSGSIYEQYF.

The chain is built from TRBV5-1 and TRBJ2-5; 7 nucleotides line up with TRBD1. Trimming took 0 bases from V and 4 from J; bases not matched to a gene: 6. Germline loops: CDR1 SGHRS, CDR2 YFSETQ. This CDR3 has 15 amino acids. CDR3 sequence reads: CASSLGPGGRETQYF. The CDR3 DNA reads TGCGCCAGCAGCTTGGGGCCAGGGGGACGAGAGACCCAGTACTTC.

The chain carries TRBV19 and TRBJ1-5; 9 bases line up with TRBD1. The CDR3 sequence is 16 residues long. J gave up 0 bases and V 6 bases, and 6 bases lay outside the gene matches. Germline-derived CDR1 and CDR2 are LNHDA and SQIVND (reference sequence). CDR3: CASSGQGSYSNQPQHF. In DNA, the CDR3 is TGTGCCAGTAGCGGACAGGGGTCCTATAGCAATCAGCCCCAGCATTTT.

This chain links TRBV7-9 with TRBJ1-5; maybe TRBD1 (6 bases). The CDR3 runs 15 residues. In germline, CDR1 is SEHNR, CDR2 FQNEAQ (reference sequence). Trimming stripped 5 bases from V and 7 bases from J, with 18 bases between. The CDR3 DNA follows: TGTGCCAGCAGCCGGACTAGGGGGAGGGAGCAGCCCCAGCATTTT. Its translation is CASSRTRGREQPQHF. The whole variable domain, remainder taken from reference TRBV7-9 and TRBJ1-5, is DTGVSQNPRHKITKRGQNVTFRCDPISEHNRLYWYRQTLGQGPEFLTYFQNEAQLEKSRLLSDRFSAERPKGSFSTLEIQRTEQGDSAMYLCASSRTRGREQPQHFGDGTRLSIL.

The rearrangement links TRBV29-1 to TRBJ2-1; 11 positions agree with TRBD2. V dropped 8 bases and J dropped 4; count of bases not matched to a gene: 16. The CDR3 loop spans 17 amino acids. The germline CDR1 and CDR2 sequences are SQVTM and ANQGSEA. The CDR3 bases are TGCAGCTTTTTAGGACTAGCGGGTAAAAGTAGGTACAATGAGCAGTTCTTC. It yields the protein CSFLGLAGKSRYNEQFF.

V usage is TRBV29-1 and J usage is TRBJ2-2, with D possibly being TRBD1 (6 bases). Germline loops: CDR1 SQVTM, CDR2 ANQGSEA. V was cut by 3 bases and J by 0 bases, with 11 bases left in between. CDR3 length equals 15 residues. The CDR3 DNA follows: TGCAGCGTTGAGTGGGACACCTCGAACACCGGGGAGCTGTTTTTT. This sequence encodes CSVEWDTSNTGELFF.

The V call is TRBV19, the J call TRBJ2-5; 7 nucleotides match TRBD1. Germline V gives CDR1 LNHDA, CDR2 SQIVND (reference sequence). The V and J ends lost 6 bases and 1 base, in that order; junction bases with no gene match: 8. CDR3 size: 15 residues. CDR3 protein: CASRKSWTGQETQYF. CDR3 in DNA: TGTGCCAGTAGGAAGTCCTGGACAGGCCAAGAGACCCAGTACTTC. Full variable domain (rest looked up from reference TRBV19 and TRBJ2-5): DGGITQSPKYLFRKEGQNVTLSCEQNLNHDAMYWYRQDPGQGLRLIYYSQIVNDFQKGDIAEGYSVSREKKESFPLTVTSAQKNPTAFYLCASRKSWTGQETQYFGPGTRLLVL.

The V and J genes are TRBV2 and TRBJ1-3, with D unresolved. The CDR3 covers 14 residues. V was pared by 4 bases and J by 0 bases, with 7 bases between. Germline V lookup: CDR1 SNHLY, CDR2 FYNNEI. The CDR3 region has the DNA TGTGCCAGCAGTGGCTCCAGCTCTGGAAACACCATATATTTT. Translating gives CASSGSSSGNTIYF.